In its sample, the clone carrying this TCR beta chain was seen a few times. Its antigen is undetermined. Germline values: CDR1 MDHEN, CDR2 SYDVKM. This CDR3 is 16 amino acids long. V was clipped by 2 bases and J by 6 bases, with 19 bases between them. Sequencing used immunoSEQ version 4 in survey mode. Generated by immunoSEQ multiplex PCR, the TCRdb table keeps only in-frame clones and is missing some. Seen here are roughly 60,000 clones, roughly 75% observed once, and the top ten hold 1.5% to 2%. An overlapping HIV-1 Gag peptide pool stimulated these cells at about 1 ug/peptide/mL. Memory cells lacking CD40L and CD69 with high CD45RO were sorted. The data were obtained in a study of persistence of HIV-infected CD4 T cells. Study-level points and caveats: CMV- and Gag-responding cells had lower TCRbeta richness than CD3/CD28-responding cells.

The sample here was CD4+ T cells sorted from PBMCs after approximately 20-hour stimulation, taken from a patient who received antiretroviral therapy. This clonotype was sampled from an adult man with HIV who was CMV-seropositive. This chain joins TRBV28 and TRBJ1-1; the D is unclear. The CDR3 DNA sequence: TGTGCCAGCAGTTTAATAGGTGTATCCAGCGGGGCTGAAGCTTTCTTT. Residues: CASSLIGVSSGAEAFF.